The 9 T cell receptor beta chains below all came from one sample that was sequenced in a study of blood T cell repertoires in COVID-19. Assay: immunoSEQ multiplex PCR; the TCRdb copy retains only in-frame clones and omits some. The sample consists of 220,000 or so clones, more than 85% of them appearing once. Sequencing was carried out using peripheral blood. Receptor source: a woman in her fifties or sixties with COVID-19, enrolled during active disease.

The chain is built from TRBV23-1 and TRBJ1-4; no clear D. TRBV23-1 is sorted into the ORF group, with uncertain function. This CDR3 is 16 amino acids long. The V gene lost 2 bases and the J gene lost 8 bases, with 18 bases spanning the gap. Here the CDR3 reads CASSQRTRPRREKLFF. The CDR3 coding sequence is TGCGCCAGCAGTCAACGAACGCGTCCGCGCCGGGAAAAACTGTTTTTT.

This chain links TRBV7-8 with TRBJ2-7; D unresolved. Trimming cost V 5 bases and J 4 bases, with 12 bases left between them. Germline CDR1 reads SGHVS; CDR2 reads FQNEAQ. The CDR3 spans 13 residues. This CDR3 is CASSIAGIYEQYF. CDR3 nucleotide sequence: TGTGCCAGCAGCATTGCAGGTATTTACGAGCAGTACTTC.

The chain couples TRBV5-1 to TRBJ2-5, with TRBD1 identical over 8 bases. J was trimmed by 1 base and V by 0 bases; bases with no gene match: 2. This CDR3 is 15 amino acids long. The germline V gene has CDR1 SGHRS and CDR2 YFSETQ. CDR3 region: CASSLVGTGQETQYF. DNA of the CDR3: TGCGCCAGCAGCTTGGTAGGGACAGGCCAAGAGACCCAGTACTTC.

The chain uses TRBV20-1 and TRBJ1-1; D gene unclear. V shed 0 bases and J shed 7 bases, with 6 bases lying between them. Per germline, CDR1 DFQATT and CDR2 SNEGSKA (reference sequence). There are 11 residues in the CDR3. The CDR3 region is CSARDLNEAFF. In nucleotides, the CDR3 is TGCAGTGCTAGAGATTTAAATGAAGCTTTCTTT.

V gene TRBV28 combines with J gene TRBJ2-7; 7 nucleotides agree with TRBD2. Losses at the gene ends were 6 bases for V and 6 bases for J; bases not matched to a gene: 11. CDR3 length: 14 amino acids. In germline, CDR1 is MDHEN, CDR2 SYDVKM. CDR3 DNA: TGTGCCAGCAGCCCCGCTGAGTGGGGGGGCGAGCAGTACGTC. Residues: CASSPAEWGGEQYV.

The J gene is TRBJ1-2, the V gene TRBV2, with D possibly TRBD1 on 6 matching bases. There are 15 residues in the CDR3. Germline V gene data show CDR1 as SNHLY and CDR2 as FYNNEI. V lost 7 bases, J lost 0 bases, and 15 bases lay in between. The CDR3 reads CASTLEGDTNYGYTF. The DNA of the CDR3 is TGTGCCAGCACTCTGGAAGGGGACACTAACTATGGCTACACCTTC.

The V gene is TRBV28, the J gene TRBJ2-3; 10 bases agree with TRBD1. The CDR3 totals 19 residues. Germline lookup yields CDR1 MDHEN and CDR2 SYDVKM. The V segment lost 3 bases and the J segment 0 bases; nucleotides outside the gene matches: 12. The CDR3, as DNA: TGTGCCAGCAGTTTCGGGACAGGGGTTCCTTACCCTAGCACAGATACGCAGTATTTT. Translating gives CASSFGTGVPYPSTDTQYF.

The chain combines TRBV12-3 or TRBV12-4 with TRBJ1-1; D is uncertain. This CDR3 is built from 13 residues. Trimming removed 7 bases at V and 0 bases at J, with 9 bases between. CDR3 loop: CASNQKMNTEAFF. DNA of the CDR3: TGTGCCAGCAACCAGAAGATGAACACTGAAGCTTTCTTT.

CDR3: CASSPDRATGNTIYF. The CDR3 DNA reads TGCGCCAGCAGCCCCGACAGGGCTACTGGAAACACCATATATTTT. This chain uses TRBV5-1 with TRBJ1-3; 7 nucleotides agree with TRBD1. CDR1 is SGHRS and CDR2 is YFSETQ in the germline V gene. The CDR3 totals 15 residues. V shed 4 bases and J 2 bases; nucleotides not matched to a gene: 6.